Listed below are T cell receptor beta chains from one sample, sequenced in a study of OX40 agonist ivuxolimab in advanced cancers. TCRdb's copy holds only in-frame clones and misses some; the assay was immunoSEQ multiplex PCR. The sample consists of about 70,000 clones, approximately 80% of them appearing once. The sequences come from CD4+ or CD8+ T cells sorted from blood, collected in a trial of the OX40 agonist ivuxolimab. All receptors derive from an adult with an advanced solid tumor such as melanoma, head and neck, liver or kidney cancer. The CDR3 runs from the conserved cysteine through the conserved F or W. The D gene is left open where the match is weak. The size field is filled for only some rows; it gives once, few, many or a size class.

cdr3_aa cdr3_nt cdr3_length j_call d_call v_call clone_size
CASSLGLAGGKFF TGTGCCAGCAGCTTAGGTTTAGCGGGGGGTAAGTTCTTC 13 TRBJ2-1 TRBD2 TRBV13 -
CSASIGGSAYEQYF TGCAGCGCTAGTATCGGAGGCTCTGCCTACGAGCAGTACTTC 14 TRBJ2-7 - TRBV29-1 -
CASSKRTGLNTEAFF TGTGCCAGCTCAAAGAGGACAGGCCTGAACACTGAAGCTTTCTTT 15 TRBJ1-1 TRBD1 TRBV18 -
CASNPGGHVYNEQFF TGTGCCAGCAACCCGGGGGGGCATGTATACAATGAGCAGTTCTTC 15 TRBJ2-1 TRBD2 TRBV7-8 few
CASSSPRSGGQGPAPSYGYTF TGCGCCAGCAGCTCCCCCAGGTCCGGGGGACAGGGCCCAGCCCCCTCTTATGGCTACACCTTC 21 TRBJ1-2 TRBD1 TRBV5-1 -
CSAQGANTGELFF TGCAGCGCGCAGGGGGCGAACACCGGGGAGCTGTTTTTT 13 TRBJ2-2 TRBD1 TRBV29-1 -
CASSSLQVNYGYTF TGTGCCAGCAGCTCCCTACAGGTTAACTATGGCTACACCTTC 14 TRBJ1-2 - TRBV7-2 -
CASSPGASGGTQETQYF TGTGCCAGCAGCCCAGGAGCTAGCGGGGGAACCCAAGAGACCCAGTACTTC 17 TRBJ2-5 TRBD2 TRBV13 -
CASSIGGPQETQYF TGTGCCAGTAGTATAGGTGGACCCCAAGAGACCCAGTACTTC 14 TRBJ2-5 - TRBV19 -
CASSLAPGGGNTIYF TGCGCCAGCAGCTTGGCCCCCGGGGGTGGAAACACCATATATTTT 15 TRBJ1-3 - TRBV5-1 few
CASSPRTSESYEQYF TGTGCCAGCAGCCCTCGGACTAGCGAATCCTACGAGCAGTACTTC 15 TRBJ2-7 TRBD2 TRBV7-8 -
CASSKLQGDARGYTF TGTGCCAGCAGTAAGTTACAGGGGGATGCACGCGGCTACACCTTC 15 TRBJ1-2 TRBD1 TRBV6-1 -
CASSPGLGNTIYF TGTGCCAGCAGTCCAGGGTTGGGAAACACCATATATTTT 13 TRBJ1-3 - TRBV7-7 -
CASSDGVGRGTEAFF TGTGCCAGCAGCGACGGGGTGGGCCGGGGCACTGAAGCTTTCTTT 15 TRBJ1-1 - TRBV5-4 -
CASSLVGGANYGYTF TGTGCCAGCAGCTTGGTAGGGGGAGCTAACTATGGCTACACCTTC 15 TRBJ1-2 - TRBV5-8 once
CASSLGLRGASGNTIYF TGTGCCAGCAGCTTGGGTTTGAGGGGGGCCTCTGGAAACACCATATATTTT 17 TRBJ1-3 - TRBV7-7 -
CASISGALGSPLHF TGTGCCAGCATCTCCGGGGCCCTTGGTTCACCCCTCCACTTT 14 TRBJ1-6 - TRBV6-1 -
CASSGGQGLANYGYTF TGTGCCAGCAGCGGCGGACAGGGTCTAGCTAACTATGGCTACACCTTC 16 TRBJ1-2 TRBD1 TRBV9 -
CASSRGGITGELFF TGTGCCAGCAGCCGGGGAGGGATCACCGGGGAGCTGTTTTTT 14 TRBJ2-2 TRBD2 TRBV5-4 -
CASSLTGPQVTEAFF TGCGCCAGCAGCTTAACAGGGCCGCAAGTGACTGAAGCTTTCTTT 15 TRBJ1-1 - TRBV5-1 once
CASGDRFDTQYF TGTGCTAGTGGGGACAGGTTCGATACGCAGTATTTT 12 TRBJ2-3 TRBD1 TRBV12-5 -
CASSPPIIETQYF TGTGCCAGCAGCCCCCCGATTATAGAGACCCAGTACTTC 13 TRBJ2-5 - TRBV7-8 -
CAWTTQGNYEQYF TGTGCCTGGACGACTCAGGGGAACTACGAGCAGTACTTC 13 TRBJ2-7 - TRBV30 -
CASSFILSGGTYEQYF TGTGCCAGCAGCTTTATTCTGAGTGGTGGGACCTACGAGCAGTACTTC 16 TRBJ2-7 - TRBV5-6 -
CASSEMRGGQETQYF TGTGCCAGCAGTGAAATGCGGGGGGGTCAAGAGACCCAGTACTTC 15 TRBJ2-5 TRBD2 TRBV2 -
CASSLGLGSGSTDTQYF TGTGCCAGCAGCTTAGGCCTGGGTAGTGGCTCTACAGATACGCAGTATTTT 17 TRBJ2-3 - TRBV13 -
CASSPPGLAGGPKDTQYF TGTGCCAGCTCGCCCCCGGGACTAGCGGGGGGGCCGAAAGATACGCAGTATTTT 18 TRBJ2-3 TRBD2 TRBV18 once
CASSPNSLYEQYF TGTGCCAGCAGTCCTAACTCCTTGTACGAGCAGTACTTC 13 TRBJ2-7 - TRBV2 -
CASSYRESTDTQYF TGTGCCAGCAGCTACCGGGAGAGCACAGATACGCAGTATTTT 14 TRBJ2-3 - TRBV27 -
CASSLEDGGGYTF TGCGCCAGCAGCTTGGAGGATGGCGGCGGCTACACCTTC 13 TRBJ1-2 - TRBV5-1 few
CASSLHRVRDGYTF TGTGCCAGCAGCCTCCACAGGGTTAGGGATGGCTACACCTTC 14 TRBJ1-2 - TRBV9 -
CASSSSTGAYSGNTIYF TGTGCCAGCAGCTCCTCGACAGGGGCGTACTCTGGAAACACCATATATTTT 17 TRBJ1-3 TRBD1 TRBV5-4 once
CASSLGVNNQPQHF TGTGCCAGCAGCTTAGGAGTTAATAATCAGCCCCAGCATTTT 14 TRBJ1-5 - TRBV11-2 -
CASAGTTGETQYF TGTGCCAGCGCAGGGACGACAGGGGAGACCCAGTACTTC 13 TRBJ2-5 TRBD1 TRBV6-1 -
CASSDGRGAAFF TGCGCCAGCAGCGACGGCAGAGGGGCGGCTTTCTTT 12 TRBJ1-1 - TRBV5-1 -
CASSPSGENEQFF TGTGCCAGCAGCCCTTCGGGGGAGAATGAGCAGTTCTTC 13 TRBJ2-1 - TRBV4-2 -
CASSARTGTDTQYF TGCGCCAGCAGTGCCCGGACAGGCACAGATACGCAGTATTTT 14 TRBJ2-3 - TRBV10-1 -
CASSQWGPEKLFF TGCGCCAGCAGTCAATGGGGTCCGGAAAAACTGTTTTTT 13 TRBJ1-4 - TRBV23-1 -
CASRRQDFGYTF TGTGCCAGCAGACGACAGGATTTTGGCTACACCTTC 12 TRBJ1-2 - TRBV2 -
CASSPGGKVLHF TGTGCCAGCAGCCCCGGGGGAAAAGTCCTCCACTTT 12 TRBJ1-6 - TRBV28 -
CASSMTTGTNYGYTF TGTGCCAGCAGCATGACGACAGGAACTAACTATGGCTACACCTTC 15 TRBJ1-2 - TRBV6-5 few
CASSEGTGLGETQYF TGCGCCAGCAGTGAGGGGACAGGGTTGGGAGAGACCCAGTACTTC 15 TRBJ2-5 TRBD1 TRBV10-1 -
CASSLGQAHYEQYF TGCGCCAGCAGCTTGGGACAGGCACACTACGAGCAGTACTTC 14 TRBJ2-7 - TRBV5-1 -
CSAIDRGLDTEAFF TGCAGCGCCATCGACAGGGGGCTCGACACTGAAGCTTTCTTT 14 TRBJ1-1 TRBD1 TRBV29-1 -
CASSSGLRRLRNEQFF TGTGCCAGCAGTTCCGGTTTGCGGCGACTCAGAAATGAGCAGTTCTTC 16 TRBJ2-1 - TRBV28 -
CASSLAILAGADTQYF TGCGCCAGCAGCTTGGCGATTTTGGCGGGGGCAGATACGCAGTATTTT 16 TRBJ2-3 TRBD2 TRBV5-1 once
CAWSGRISYEQYF TGTGCCTGGAGTGGGCGCATCTCCTACGAGCAGTACTTC 13 TRBJ2-7 - TRBV30 -
CASSRTGGTDTQYF TGTGCCAGTAGTAGGACAGGGGGCACAGATACGCAGTATTTT 14 TRBJ2-3 TRBD1 TRBV19 -
CASSHQAGTGNSPLHF TGTGCCAGCAGCCATCAGGCCGGGACGGGGAATTCACCCCTCCACTTT 16 TRBJ1-6 - TRBV7-9 -
CASSLAVRGGFYEQFF TGTGCCAGCAGCTTAGCGGTCCGTGGGGGCTTCTATGAGCAGTTCTTC 16 TRBJ2-1 - TRBV7-9 -
CASSLDRYGYTF TGTGCCAGCAGCTTAGATAGATATGGCTACACCTTC 12 TRBJ1-2 - TRBV7-2 once